This TCR beta chain was identified during a study of cytomegalovirus exposure and HLA in healthy donors. Primers: 60 Vbeta forward and 13 Jbeta reverse. The assay was immunoSEQ multiplex PCR, and TCRdb's table has in-frame clones only and misses some. Here the sample spans about 160,000 clones, under 80% being singletons. CDR3 length equals 14 residues. Germline CDR1 reads MNHEY; CDR2 reads SVGAGI. V lost 2 bases and J 0 bases, leaving 7 bases between the germline ends. The receptor comes from a female donor in good health and CMV-seronegative. The chain recombines TRBV6-5 with TRBJ1-2; unclear D gene. Sequencing was carried out using PBMCs. In nucleotides, the CDR3 is TGTGCCAGCAGTTACAGGACTCCTAACTATGGCTACACCTTC. It specifies CASSYRTPNYGYTF.